This is a list of T cell receptor beta chains from one sample in a study of T cells after yellow fever vaccination. TCRdb ran MiXCR on the 5' RACE reads and lists one entry per CDR3 protein. Of hundreds of thousands of distinct CDR3 sequences detected, around 12% appear once; the ten largest clones hold more than 12%. The sequencing used PBMCs, collected on the day of the yellow fever booster vaccination. The receptors derive from a man aged 25-45 years who received the YFV17D yellow fever vaccine. CDR3s include the opening cysteine and the closing phenylalanine or tryptophan. The D gene is left open where the match is weak. Rows give clone size only sometimes, using once, few, many, or a class for an expanded clone.

TRBD1	.	TRBJ2-3	TRBV20-1	CSANTGDSTDTQYF	TGCAGTGCTAATACAGGGGACAGCACAGATACGCAGTATTTT
.	.	TRBJ2-7	TRBV5-1	CASSPKFPSGVREQYF	TGCGCCAGCAGCCCCAAGTTCCCGTCAGGAGTTAGGGAGCAGTACTTC
.	few	TRBJ2-1	TRBV5-1	CASGIGGNEQFF	TGCGCCTCCGGGATAGGGGGTAATGAGCAGTTCTTC
.	.	TRBJ2-7	TRBV29-1	CSVGGALGWGYEQYF	TGCAGCGTTGGGGGAGCGTTGGGTTGGGGCTACGAGCAGTACTTC
TRBD1	few	TRBJ2-5	TRBV28	CASSPGQGGLGTQYF	TGTGCCAGCAGTCCGGGACAGGGGGGATTAGGGACCCAGTACTTC
.	few	TRBJ1-2	TRBV20-1	CSAMPQNYGYTF	TGCAGTGCTATGCCCCAGAACTATGGCTACACCTTC
.	few	TRBJ2-3	TRBV4-3	CASSQDRDDTQYF	TGCGCCAGCAGCCAAGACAGAGACGATACGCAGTATTTT
.	.	TRBJ2-1	TRBV11-2	CASSSTLVQQEQFF	TGTGCCAGCAGCTCCACGTTGGTACAACAAGAGCAGTTCTTC
TRBD2	few	TRBJ2-1	TRBV5-1	CASKTPSGVGEQFF	TGCGCCAGCAAAACCCCTAGCGGGGTGGGTGAGCAGTTCTTC
.	.	TRBJ1-3	TRBV5-1	CASGNTIYF	TGCGCCAGCGGAAACACCATATATTTT
.	.	TRBJ2-2	TRBV28	CASLDRTNTGELFF	TGTGCCAGCCTAGATAGAACGAACACCGGGGAGCTGTTTTTT
.	few	TRBJ2-5	TRBV29-1	CSVATVQETQYF	TGCAGCGTTGCTACAGTACAAGAGACCCAGTACTTC
.	once	TRBJ2-5	TRBV6-1	CASSDLEWETQYF	TGTGCCAGCAGTGATCTGGAGTGGGAGACCCAGTACTTC
.	many	TRBJ2-1	TRBV29-1	CSGDRYSYNEQFF	TGCAGTGGCGACAGATACTCCTACAATGAGCAGTTCTTC
.	many	TRBJ2-7	TRBV28	CASRALDSLYEQYF	TGTGCCAGCAGGGCCTTGGACAGCCTATACGAGCAGTACTTC
.	many	TRBJ2-1	TRBV15	CATSRDPGPRNEQFF	TGTGCCACCAGCAGAGACCCGGGACCCAGAAATGAGCAGTTCTTC
.	.	TRBJ2-5	TRBV5-6	CASTGAETQYF	TGTGCCAGCACAGGGGCGGAGACCCAGTACTTC
.	few	TRBJ2-1	TRBV20-1	CSARVYGDEQFF	TGCAGTGCTAGAGTTTATGGAGACGAGCAGTTCTTC
.	.	TRBJ2-5	TRBV13	CASSLGNEKTQYF	TGTGCCAGCAGCTTAGGCAACGAAAAGACCCAGTACTTC
TRBD2	.	TRBJ2-7	TRBV20-1	CSARGLADYEQYF	TGCAGTGCTAGGGGACTAGCGGACTACGAGCAGTACTTC
.	.	TRBJ2-1	TRBV7-9	CASSPPGRQVNEQFF	TGTGCCAGCAGCCCCCCAGGTAGGCAAGTAAATGAGCAGTTCTTC
TRBD2	few	TRBJ2-7	TRBV7-2	CASSPLGRAGGPREQYF	TGTGCCAGCAGCCCCCTGGGGAGAGCGGGAGGGCCTAGGGAGCAGTACTTC
TRBD2	.	TRBJ2-7	TRBV5-1	CASSLTGLAGAEQYF	TGCGCCAGCAGCCTAACGGGACTAGCGGGAGCCGAGCAGTACTTC
.	.	TRBJ2-2	TRBV18	CASSRRDRLTGELFF	TGTGCCAGCTCACGTAGAGACAGGCTCACCGGGGAGCTGTTTTTT
.	.	TRBJ2-7	TRBV5-1	CASSLAPVGQSYEQYF	TGCGCCAGCAGCTTGGCTCCGGTCGGACAGTCCTACGAGCAGTACTTC
.	few	TRBJ1-4	TRBV29-1	CSVEGSDEKLFF	TGCAGCGTTGAAGGTAGTGATGAAAAACTGTTTTTT
.	few	TRBJ2-7	TRBV5-1	CASSLLGTERYEQYF	TGCGCCAGCAGCCTTCTCGGGACGGAACGCTACGAGCAGTACTTC
.	.	TRBJ2-1	TRBV20-1	CSARAHLGDLYNEQFF	TGCAGTGCTAGAGCCCATCTCGGGGATTTATACAATGAGCAGTTCTTC
.	many	TRBJ2-3	TRBV12-3/TRBV12-4	CASSLVWEGTDTQYF	TGTGCCAGCAGTTTAGTGTGGGAGGGCACAGATACGCAGTATTTT
TRBD1	few	TRBJ2-3	TRBV20-1	CSATSRQGKDTQYF	TGCAGTGCTACTTCACGACAGGGGAAAGATACGCAGTATTTT
.	.	TRBJ2-7	TRBV6-2/TRBV6-3	CASTPSGFPYEQYF	TGTGCCAGCACCCCGAGCGGGTTCCCCTACGAGCAGTACTTC
TRBD2	.	TRBJ2-2	TRBV4-2	CASSPGTSGNFDTGELFF	TGTGCCAGCAGCCCGGGGACTAGCGGGAACTTCGACACCGGGGAGCTGTTTTTT
TRBD1	.	TRBJ1-5	TRBV28	CASSMYGTGNQPQHF	TGTGCCAGCAGTATGTATGGGACAGGCAATCAGCCCCAGCATTTT
TRBD2	many	TRBJ2-5	TRBV7-9	CASSLLAGGPVTQYF	TGTGCCAGCAGCTTACTAGCGGGAGGGCCTGTGACCCAGTACTTC
TRBD2	few	TRBJ2-5	TRBV12-3/TRBV12-4	CASSPGLAEMAQYF	TGTGCCAGCAGTCCCGGACTAGCCGAGATGGCCCAGTACTTC
TRBD1	.	TRBJ2-5	TRBV9	CASSVQAGTETTTQYF	TGTGCCAGCAGCGTACAAGCTGGGACAGAGACTACGACCCAGTACTTC
TRBD1	few	TRBJ2-7	TRBV7-9	CASSSTGTGTYEQYF	TGTGCCAGCAGCTCTACCGGGACAGGGACCTACGAGCAGTACTTC
.	few	TRBJ1-1	TRBV25-1	CASSERTQLNTEAFF	TGTGCCAGCAGTGAACGCACGCAATTGAACACTGAAGCTTTCTTT
TRBD1	.	TRBJ2-2	TRBV25-1	CASREDRAGGELFF	TGTGCCAGCAGGGAAGACAGGGCGGGCGGGGAGCTGTTTTTT
.	.	TRBJ1-4	TRBV21-1	CASSKEKAVSPTNEKLFF	TGTGCCAGCAGCAAAGAAAAAGCAGTTTCCCCAACTAATGAAAAACTGTTTTTT
.	few	TRBJ1-5	TRBV6-2/TRBV6-3	CASSYNLGNQPQHF	TGTGCCAGCAGTTATAATCTAGGCAATCAGCCCCAGCATTTT
.	.	TRBJ2-1	TRBV6-5	CASRSSQGAYNEQFF	TGTGCCAGCAGATCCTCCCAGGGAGCCTACAATGAGCAGTTCTTC
TRBD2	few	TRBJ2-7	TRBV11-2	CASSPRFSGSTSYEQYF	TGTGCCAGCAGCCCTAGGTTTAGCGGGAGTACGTCGTACGAGCAGTACTTC
TRBD1	.	TRBJ2-7	TRBV27	CASRATGVWEQYF	TGTGCCAGCAGGGCGACAGGGGTCTGGGAGCAGTACTTC
.	few	TRBJ2-1	TRBV30	CAWSSGGGEQFF	TGTGCCTGGAGTAGCGGAGGGGGGGAGCAGTTCTTC
.	few	TRBJ2-1	TRBV11-2	CASSLGAIYNEQFF	TGTGCCAGCAGCCTAGGGGCGATTTACAATGAGCAGTTCTTC
TRBD2	.	TRBJ2-3	TRBV7-9	CASSSAGETQYF	TGTGCCAGCAGCTCCGCGGGGGAGACGCAGTATTTT
.	few	TRBJ2-3	TRBV20-1	CSASSVRGTDTQYF	TGCAGTGCTAGTAGCGTCAGGGGCACAGATACGCAGTATTTT
.	few	TRBJ1-1	TRBV24-1	CATNGGTYTEAFF	TGTGCCACCAATGGGGGCACGTACACTGAAGCTTTCTTT
.	.	TRBJ2-1	TRBV11-2	CASSLSSGSYNELFF	TGTGCCAGCAGCTTAAGTAGCGGTTCCTACAATGAGCTGTTCTTC
TRBD1	few	TRBJ2-7	TRBV7-9	CASSLNPGQGYEQYF	TGTGCCAGCAGTCTAAATCCGGGACAGGGTTACGAGCAGTACTTC
TRBD2	many	TRBJ2-7	TRBV7-2	CASSIIAGPQQYF	TGTGCCAGCAGTATAATAGCGGGCCCCCAGCAGTACTTC